This entry features one T cell receptor (beta chain) sequence. The CDR3 is 18 amino acids. J was trimmed by 3 bases and V by 3 bases; bases with no gene match: 10. Germline V gene data show CDR1 as SGHRS and CDR2 as YFSETQ. Use of 60 Vbeta and 13 Jbeta primers characterized the PCR. The protocol was immunoSEQ multiplex PCR, while the TCRdb copy is restricted to in-frame clones and leaves out a portion. Here the sample spans around 170,000 clones, over 75% being singletons. This specimen belongs to a study of cytomegalovirus exposure and HLA in healthy donors. This clonotype was sampled from a man aged 50-59 years in good health and CMV-seronegative. Sequenced sample: PBMCs. V usage is TRBV5-1 and J usage is TRBJ2-2, with 11 bases aligning to TRBD1. The CDR3 loop reads CASSSAGRDRGYTGELFF. CDR3 DNA sequence: TGCGCCAGCAGCTCGGCCGGCCGGGACAGGGGGTACACCGGGGAGCTGTTTTTT.